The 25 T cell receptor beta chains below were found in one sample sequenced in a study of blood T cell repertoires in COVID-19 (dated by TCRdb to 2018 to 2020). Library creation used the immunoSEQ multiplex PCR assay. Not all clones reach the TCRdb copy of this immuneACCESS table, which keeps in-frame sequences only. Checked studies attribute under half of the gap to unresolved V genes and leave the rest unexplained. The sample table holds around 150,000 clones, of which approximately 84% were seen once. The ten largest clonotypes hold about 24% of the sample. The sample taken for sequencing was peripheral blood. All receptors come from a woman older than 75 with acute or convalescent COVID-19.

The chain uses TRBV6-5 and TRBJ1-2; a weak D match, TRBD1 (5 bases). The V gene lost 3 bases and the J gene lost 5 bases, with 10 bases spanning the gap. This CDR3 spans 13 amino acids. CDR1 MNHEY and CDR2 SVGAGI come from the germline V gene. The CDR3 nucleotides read TGTGCCAGCAGTTATGACAGCCAATATGGCTACACCTTC. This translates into CASSYDSQYGYTF.

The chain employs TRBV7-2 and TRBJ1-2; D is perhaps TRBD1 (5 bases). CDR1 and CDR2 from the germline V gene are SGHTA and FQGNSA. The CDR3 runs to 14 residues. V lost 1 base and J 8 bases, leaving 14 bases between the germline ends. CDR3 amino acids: CASSLVGQGGGYTF. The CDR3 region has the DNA TGTGCCAGCAGCTTAGTAGGGCAGGGAGGCGGCTACACCTTC.

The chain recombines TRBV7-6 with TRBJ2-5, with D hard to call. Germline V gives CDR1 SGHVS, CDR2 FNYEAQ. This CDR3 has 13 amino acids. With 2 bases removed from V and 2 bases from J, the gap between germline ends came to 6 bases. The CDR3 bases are TGTGCCAGCAGCTTAACTCATCAAGAGACCCAGTACTTC. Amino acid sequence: CASSLTHQETQYF.

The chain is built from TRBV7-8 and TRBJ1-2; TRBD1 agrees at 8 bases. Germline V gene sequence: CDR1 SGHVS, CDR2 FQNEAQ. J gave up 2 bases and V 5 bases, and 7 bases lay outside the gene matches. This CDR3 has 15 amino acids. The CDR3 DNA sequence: TGTGCCAGCAGCCGAACAGGGGGTCAGAACTATGGCTACACCTTC. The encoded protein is CASSRTGGQNYGYTF.

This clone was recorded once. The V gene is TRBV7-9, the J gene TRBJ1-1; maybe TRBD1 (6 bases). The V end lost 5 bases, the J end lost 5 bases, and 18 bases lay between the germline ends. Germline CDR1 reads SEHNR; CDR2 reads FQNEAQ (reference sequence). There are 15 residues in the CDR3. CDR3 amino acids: CASSPPAQGVTEAFF. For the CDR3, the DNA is TGTGCCAGCAGCCCCCCGGCACAGGGAGTAACTGAAGCTTTCTTT.

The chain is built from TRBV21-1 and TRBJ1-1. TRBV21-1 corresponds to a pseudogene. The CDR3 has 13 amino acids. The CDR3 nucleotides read TGTGCCAGCAGCAATGAGGGTACCACTGAAGCTTTCTTT. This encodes CASSNEGTTEAFF.

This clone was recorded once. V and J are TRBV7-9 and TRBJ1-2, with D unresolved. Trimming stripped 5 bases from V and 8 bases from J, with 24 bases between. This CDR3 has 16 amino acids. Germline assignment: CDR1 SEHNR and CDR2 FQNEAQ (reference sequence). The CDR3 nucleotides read TGTGCCAGCAGCCGGGGTGGTACGGCAGGCCTTCTCGGCTACACCTTC. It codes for CASSRGGTAGLLGYTF.

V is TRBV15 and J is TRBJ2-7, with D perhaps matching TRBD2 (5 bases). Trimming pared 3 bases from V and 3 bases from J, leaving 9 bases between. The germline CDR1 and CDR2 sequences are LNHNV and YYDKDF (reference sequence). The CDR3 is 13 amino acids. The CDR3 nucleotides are TGTGCCACCAGCAGCGGGAATTACTACGAGCAGTACTTC. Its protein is CATSSGNYYEQYF.

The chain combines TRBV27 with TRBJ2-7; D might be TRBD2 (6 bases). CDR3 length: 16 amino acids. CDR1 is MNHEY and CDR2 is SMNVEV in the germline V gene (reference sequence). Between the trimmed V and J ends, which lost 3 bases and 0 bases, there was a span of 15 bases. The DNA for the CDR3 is TGTGCCAGCAGTTTTTCCCACGGAGGGAGCTCCTACGAGCAGTACTTC. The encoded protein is CASSFSHGGSSYEQYF.

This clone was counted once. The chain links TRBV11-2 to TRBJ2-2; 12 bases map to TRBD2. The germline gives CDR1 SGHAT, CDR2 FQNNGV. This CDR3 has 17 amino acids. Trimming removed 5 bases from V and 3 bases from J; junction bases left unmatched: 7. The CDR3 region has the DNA TGTGCCAGCAGCCCCGGGACTAGCGGGTATTACACCGGGGAGCTGTTTTTT. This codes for CASSPGTSGYYTGELFF. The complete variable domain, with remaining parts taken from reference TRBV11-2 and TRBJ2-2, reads EAGVAQSPRYKIIEKRQSVAFWCNPISGHATLYWYQQILGQGPKLLIQFQNNGVVDDSQLPKDRFSAERLKGVDSTLKIQPAKLEDSAVYLCASSPGTSGYYTGELFFGEGSRLTVL.

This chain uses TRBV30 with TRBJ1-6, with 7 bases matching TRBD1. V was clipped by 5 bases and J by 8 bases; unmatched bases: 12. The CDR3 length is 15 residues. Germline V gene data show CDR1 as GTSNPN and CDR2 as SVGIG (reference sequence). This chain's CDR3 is CAWEKTGRYDSPLHF. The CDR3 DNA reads TGTGCCTGGGAGAAGACAGGGCGGTACGATTCACCCCTCCACTTT.

This CDR3 reads CASSLELAGVNEQFF. The DNA for the CDR3 is TGTGCCAGCAGCTTAGAACTAGCGGGAGTGAATGAGCAGTTCTTC. This rearrangement joins TRBV13 to TRBJ2-1, with TRBD2 identical over 11 bases. Per the germline V gene, CDR1 is PRHDT and CDR2 is FYEKMQ (reference sequence). Trimming at V came to 1 base and at J to 7 bases, leaving 3 bases not matched to a gene. The CDR3 covers 15 residues.

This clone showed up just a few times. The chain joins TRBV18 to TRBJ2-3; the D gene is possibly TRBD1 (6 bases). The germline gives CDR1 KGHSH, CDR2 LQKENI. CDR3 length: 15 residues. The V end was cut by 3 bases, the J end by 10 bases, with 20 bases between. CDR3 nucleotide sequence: TGTGCCAGCTCACCTAAGGACAGCGCGGATAGGGCGCAGTATTTT. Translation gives CASSPKDSADRAQYF.

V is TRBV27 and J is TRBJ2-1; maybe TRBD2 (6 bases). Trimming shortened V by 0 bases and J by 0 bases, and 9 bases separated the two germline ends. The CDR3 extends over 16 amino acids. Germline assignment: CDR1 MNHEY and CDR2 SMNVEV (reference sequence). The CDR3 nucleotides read TGTGCCAGCAGTTTATCAATCGGGAGCTCCTACAATGAGCAGTTCTTC. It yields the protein CASSLSIGSSYNEQFF.

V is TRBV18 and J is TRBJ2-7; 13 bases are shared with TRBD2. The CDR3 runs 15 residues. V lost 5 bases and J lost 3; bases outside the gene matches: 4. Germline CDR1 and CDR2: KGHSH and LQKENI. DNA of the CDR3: TGTGCCAGCTCAGACTGGACTAGCGGGAGCTACGAGCAGTACTTC. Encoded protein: CASSDWTSGSYEQYF.

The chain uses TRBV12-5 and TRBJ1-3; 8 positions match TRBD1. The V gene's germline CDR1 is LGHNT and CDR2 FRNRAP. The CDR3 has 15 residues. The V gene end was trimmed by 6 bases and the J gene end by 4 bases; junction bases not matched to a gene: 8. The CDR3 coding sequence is TGTGCTAGTGGCTTAGACAGGGGCGCCGGAAACACCATATATTTT. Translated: CASGLDRGAGNTIYF.

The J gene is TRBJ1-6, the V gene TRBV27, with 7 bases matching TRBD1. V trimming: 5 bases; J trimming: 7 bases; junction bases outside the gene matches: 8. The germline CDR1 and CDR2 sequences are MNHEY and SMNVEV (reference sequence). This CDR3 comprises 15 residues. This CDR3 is CASSPHWTGNSPLHF. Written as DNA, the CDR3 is TGTGCCAGCAGTCCCCACTGGACAGGAAATTCACCCCTCCACTTT.

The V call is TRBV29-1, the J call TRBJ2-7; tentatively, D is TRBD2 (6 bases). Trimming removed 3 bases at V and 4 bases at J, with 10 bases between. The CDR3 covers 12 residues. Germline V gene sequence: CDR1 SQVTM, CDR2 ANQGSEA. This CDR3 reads CSVDLGGYEQYF. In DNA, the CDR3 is TGCAGCGTTGATCTGGGAGGTTACGAGCAGTACTTC.

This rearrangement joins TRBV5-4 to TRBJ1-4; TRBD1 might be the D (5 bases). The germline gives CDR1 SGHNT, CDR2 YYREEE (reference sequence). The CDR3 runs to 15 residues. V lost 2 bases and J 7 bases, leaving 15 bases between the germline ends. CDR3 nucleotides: TGTGCCAGCAGCTTAGACAGCGAGTACGGTGAAAAACTGTTTTTT. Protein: CASSLDSEYGEKLFF.

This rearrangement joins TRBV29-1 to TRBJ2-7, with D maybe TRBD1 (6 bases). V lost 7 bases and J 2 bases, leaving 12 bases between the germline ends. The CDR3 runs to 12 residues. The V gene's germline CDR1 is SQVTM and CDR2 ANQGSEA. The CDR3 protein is CSAQGGPYEQYF. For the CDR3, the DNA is TGCAGCGCCCAAGGGGGACCCTACGAGCAGTACTTC.

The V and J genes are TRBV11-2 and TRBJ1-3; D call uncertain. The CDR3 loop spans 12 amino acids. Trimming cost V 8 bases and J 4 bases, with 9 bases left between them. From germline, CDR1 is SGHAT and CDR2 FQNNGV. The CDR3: CASGSRGNTIYF. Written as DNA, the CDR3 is TGTGCCAGCGGATCCAGGGGAAACACCATATATTTT. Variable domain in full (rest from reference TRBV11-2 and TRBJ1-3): EAGVAQSPRYKIIEKRQSVAFWCNPISGHATLYWYQQILGQGPKLLIQFQNNGVVDDSQLPKDRFSAERLKGVDSTLKIQPAKLEDSAVYLCASGSRGNTIYFGEGSWLTVV.

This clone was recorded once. CDR3 in DNA: TGCGCCAGCAGCCAAGCGGGTTATCTAGATACGCAGTATTTT. Amino acids: CASSQAGYLDTQYF. V gene TRBV4-1 combines with J gene TRBJ2-3; no definite D call. The CDR3 totals 14 residues. The germline V gene encodes CDR1 MGHRA and CDR2 YSYEKL. Between the trimmed V and J ends, which lost 1 base and 5 bases, there was a span of 10 bases.

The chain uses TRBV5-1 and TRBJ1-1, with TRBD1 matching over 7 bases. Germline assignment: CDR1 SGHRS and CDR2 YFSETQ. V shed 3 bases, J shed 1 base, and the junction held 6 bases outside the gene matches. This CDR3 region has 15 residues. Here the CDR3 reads CASSYLGDRNTEAFF. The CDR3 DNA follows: TGCGCCAGCAGCTACCTCGGGGACAGGAACACTGAAGCTTTCTTT. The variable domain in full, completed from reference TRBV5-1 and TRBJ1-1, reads KAGVTQTPRYLIKTRGQQVTLSCSPISGHRSVSWYQQTPGQGLQFLFEYFSETQRNKGNFPGRFSGRQFSNSRSEMNVSTLELGDSALYLCASSYLGDRNTEAFFGQGTRLTVV.

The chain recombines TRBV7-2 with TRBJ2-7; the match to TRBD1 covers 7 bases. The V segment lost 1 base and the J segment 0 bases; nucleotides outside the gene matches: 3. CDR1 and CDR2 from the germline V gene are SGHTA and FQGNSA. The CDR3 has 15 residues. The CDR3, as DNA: TGTGCCAGCAGCTTAGAGGACAGGTCCTCCTACGAGCAGTACTTC. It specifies CASSLEDRSSYEQYF.

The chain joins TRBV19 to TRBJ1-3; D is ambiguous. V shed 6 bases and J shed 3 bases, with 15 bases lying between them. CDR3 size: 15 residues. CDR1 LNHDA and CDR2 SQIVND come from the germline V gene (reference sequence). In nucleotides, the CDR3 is TGTGCCAGTAGGTCGGGGTCGCTCGGTGGAAACACCATATATTTT. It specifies CASRSGSLGGNTIYF.